These 10 T cell receptor beta chains were sequenced from one sample in a study of blood T cell repertoires in COVID-19. Sequenced by immunoSEQ multiplex PCR; TCRdb stores in-frame clones only, minus some. Of 240,000 or so clones detected, roughly four fifths appear once; the ten largest clones hold approximately 1.9%. The specimen was peripheral blood. These receptors were obtained from a woman aged 80 or over with acute or convalescent COVID-19.

This chain connects TRBV6-2 or TRBV6-3 to TRBJ2-1; 10 bases fit TRBD1. Trimming at V came to 5 bases and at J to 7 bases, leaving 8 bases not matched to a gene. The CDR3 contains 15 residues. Germline-derived CDR1 and CDR2 are MNHEY and SVGEGT. CDR3 sequence (DNA): TGTGCCAGCAGTCTAGACAGGGGGCTTTGGAATGAGCAGTTCTTC. Protein: CASSLDRGLWNEQFF.

The chain is built from TRBV9 and TRBJ2-3, with a tentative D call TRBD1 (5 bases). The CDR3 consists of 15 residues. Germline V CDR1 and CDR2: SGDLS, YYNGEE. V was clipped by 4 bases and J by 2 bases, with 14 bases between them. CDR3 region: CASSRVTGSTDTQYF. The CDR3 bases are TGTGCCAGCAGCAGGGTAACAGGTTCCACAGATACGCAGTATTTT.

In this sample, this clone turned up once. The J gene is TRBJ2-7, the V gene TRBV6-5, with TRBD2 matching over 10 bases. CDR3 length: 13 residues. CDR1 and CDR2 (germline): MNHEY, SVGAGI. V gave up 7 bases and J gave up 7 bases; unmatched junction bases: 7. CDR3 in amino acids: CASKPSGRNEQYF. CDR3 coding DNA: TGTGCCAGCAAGCCTAGCGGGAGAAATGAGCAGTACTTC.

A few counts support this clone. V and J are TRBV6-4 and TRBJ2-3, with D possibly being TRBD2 (5 bases). Trimming removed 5 bases at V and 0 bases at J, with 6 bases between. Looked up from germline, CDR1 is MRHNA and CDR2 is SNTAGT. The CDR3 extends over 13 amino acids. CDR3 nucleotides: TGTGCCAGCAGTCGGGGAAGCACAGATACGCAGTATTTT. This translates into CASSRGSTDTQYF.

This chain's CDR3 is CATSKGQGFNEKLFF. The CDR3 bases are TGTGCCACCAGCAAAGGACAGGGGTTTAATGAAAAACTGTTTTTT. The gene calls are TRBV15 and TRBJ1-4, with 9 bases aligning to TRBD1. V lost 4 bases to trimming and J lost 4 bases; unmatched junction nucleotides: 4. The CDR3 loop spans 15 amino acids. Germline CDR1 reads LNHNV; CDR2 reads YYDKDF (reference sequence).

The rearrangement links TRBV4-3 to TRBJ1-1; TRBD1 matches at 7 bases. Germline CDR1 LGHNA, CDR2 YSLEER. V lost 0 bases and J lost 6; bases outside the gene matches: 7. This CDR3 is built from 15 residues. In DNA form, the CDR3 reads TGCGCCAGCAGCCAAGAACAGGGGCTAACGGCTGAAGCTTTCTTT. It encodes CASSQEQGLTAEAFF.

The V call is TRBV18, the J call TRBJ2-7, with TRBD2 matching over 10 bases. The J segment lost 3 bases and the V segment lost 5 bases, leaving 7 bases of the junction unmatched. The CDR3 spans 15 residues. Germline-derived CDR1 and CDR2 are KGHSH and LQKENI. The CDR3: CASSSNLAGVYEQYF. Here the CDR3 DNA reads TGTGCCAGCTCATCGAACCTAGCGGGAGTCTACGAGCAGTACTTC.

The genes are TRBV27 and TRBJ1-1; 9 bases match TRBD1. V trimming: 4 bases; J trimming: 0 bases; junction bases outside the gene matches: 9. CDR3 size: 17 residues. Germline assignment: CDR1 MNHEY and CDR2 SMNVEV (reference sequence). This CDR3 is CASSSGTGQGLNTEAFF. For the CDR3, the DNA is TGTGCCAGCAGTTCGGGGACAGGGCAGGGCCTGAACACTGAAGCTTTCTTT.

The chain links TRBV7-2 to TRBJ1-1; 10 nucleotides line up with TRBD1. The CDR3 consists of 18 residues. CDR1 is SGHTA and CDR2 is FQGNSA in the germline V gene. V lost 0 bases, J lost 4 bases, and 11 bases stayed unmatched. The CDR3 region has the DNA TGTGCCAGCAGCTTAGCAACCGGGACAGGGGAATTGGTCACTGAAGCTTTCTTT. Translation gives CASSLATGTGELVTEAFF. Full variable domain (remainder filled in from reference TRBV7-2 and TRBJ1-1): GAGVSQSPSNKVTEKGKDVELRCDPISGHTALYWYRQSLGQGLEFLIYFQGNSAPDKSGLPSDRFSAERTGGSVSTLTIQRTQQEDSAVYLCASSLATGTGELVTEAFFGQGTRLTVV.

The chain uses TRBV3-1 (or the pseudogene TRBV3-2) and TRBJ1-2; 7 bases line up with TRBD1. The V and J ends lost 0 bases and 4 bases, in that order; junction bases with no gene match: 8. Germline V CDR1 and CDR2: LGHDT, YNNKEL (reference sequence). The CDR3 totals 16 residues. The CDR3 here is CASSQDVWTGIYGYTF. For the CDR3, the DNA is TGTGCCAGCAGCCAAGATGTCTGGACAGGTATCTATGGCTACACCTTC.